This T cell receptor beta chain was captured in a study of radiotherapy plus CTLA-4 blockade in lung cancer. Study overall: Across the patients, objective responses occurred in about 18%, and disease control in roughly 31%. Study-wide results and caveats: Tumor-derived TCR clones expanded in blood after radiotherapy plus ipilimumab.

People whose metastatic non-small-cell lung cancer was chemo-refractory got focal radiation along with CTLA-4 blockade by ipilimumab. The V segment lost 2 bases and the J segment 6 bases; nucleotides outside the gene matches: 4. Germline assignment: CDR1 SGDLS and CDR2 YYNGEE. The CDR3 is 14 amino acids. Repertoires were generated with immunoSEQ multiplex PCR, while TCRdb's copy carries only in-frame clones and drops some. The data contain about 60,000 clones, 70% to 85% of them singletons. On this clone itself: Its antigen is unidentified.

The receptor was isolated from a human donor with non-small cell lung cancer who had a partial response to radiotherapy plus ipilimumab. Sequenced material: peripheral blood, taken from a patient treated with radiotherapy plus ipilimumab. The chain links TRBV9 to TRBJ2-2, with 7 bases aligning to TRBD2. Here the CDR3 reads CASSVGGFAGELFF. CDR3 sequence (DNA): TGTGCCAGCAGCGTGGGAGGGTTCGCCGGGGAGCTGTTTTTT.